One and the same sample provided the 12 T cell receptor beta chains below, sequenced in a study of CD8+ T cells in alopecia areata. The sequencing template was cDNA reverse transcribed from extracted RNA. The method was immunoSEQ multiplex PCR; TCRdb's version includes in-frame clones alone and lacks a portion of them. The table records some 120,000 clones, 50% to 60% of them present only once. The input for sequencing was CD4+ T cells sorted from blood, taken at week 0. The origin of the receptors is a human donor with alopecia areata.

This clone was observed a handful of times. This chain joins TRBV7-3 and TRBJ2-2, with D perhaps matching TRBD1 or TRBD2 (5 bases each). V was clipped by 5 bases and J by 4 bases, with 17 bases between them. CDR3 length equals 16 residues. The germline V gene has CDR1 SGHTA and CDR2 FQGTGA. The CDR3 nucleotides read TGTGCCAGCAGCATTACCGGGACCACCACCACCGGGGAGCTGTTTTTT. Amino acid sequence: CASSITGTTTTGELFF.

The chain joins TRBV7-7 to TRBJ2-1; the match to TRBD2 covers 9 bases. Germline CDR1 and CDR2: SSHAT and FNYEAQ (reference sequence). CDR3 length: 15 amino acids. V lost 5 bases and J lost 4; bases outside the gene matches: 6. CDR3 loop: CASSQTTSGYNEQFF. The CDR3 bases are TGTGCCAGCAGCCAGACTACTAGCGGGTACAATGAGCAGTTCTTC.

CDR3 sequence reads: CASSSRQDGLYGYTF. CDR3 nucleotide sequence: TGCGCCAGCAGCTCAAGACAGGACGGACTCTATGGCTACACCTTC. The V call is TRBV5-1, the J call TRBJ1-2; a weak D match, TRBD1 (6 bases). V lost 3 bases to trimming and J lost 4 bases, with 16 bases between them. Germline loops: CDR1 SGHRS, CDR2 YFSETQ. This CDR3 is built from 15 residues.

This clone was counted between two and nine times. V gene TRBV20-1 combines with J gene TRBJ2-5; D is unresolved. The germline gives CDR1 DFQATT, CDR2 SNEGSKA (reference sequence). The V end lost 6 bases, the J end lost 1 base, and 6 bases lay between the germline ends. The CDR3 totals 11 residues. CDR3 sequence reads: CSAFIQETQYF. CDR3 DNA sequence: TGCAGTGCCTTCATCCAAGAGACCCAGTACTTC.

This clone turned up a few times. V usage is TRBV5-1 and J usage is TRBJ1-1, with 7 positions matching TRBD1. Trimming cost V 2 bases and J 2 bases; bases outside gene matches: 9. CDR3 size: 16 residues. Germline CDR1 SGHRS, CDR2 YFSETQ. CDR3 nucleotides: TGCGCCAGCAGCTTCGCCCGACAGGGTATCAACACTGAAGCTTTCTTT. Protein product: CASSFARQGINTEAFF.

This chain uses TRBV18 with TRBJ1-1; D ambiguous. CDR1 is KGHSH, CDR2 LQKENI, per germline. The CDR3 runs 16 residues. The ends were cut back, 3 bases at V and 4 bases at J, with 18 bases in the middle. The CDR3 sequence is CASSPKMTGMGTEAFF. CDR3 nucleotides: TGTGCCAGCTCACCGAAGATGACGGGGATGGGCACTGAAGCTTTCTTT.

CDR3 region: CASLATGVGNTIYF. The DNA for the CDR3 is TGTGCCAGCCTCGCGACAGGGGTTGGAAACACCATATATTTT. The V and J genes are TRBV18 and TRBJ1-3, with TRBD1 identical over 8 bases. Germline CDR1 is KGHSH and CDR2 is LQKENI. J gave up 3 bases and V 8 bases, and 6 bases lay outside the gene matches. This CDR3 is built from 14 residues.

The V call is TRBV7-3, the J call TRBJ1-2; 7 bases line up with TRBD1. V lost 5 bases and J lost 2; bases outside the gene matches: 2. Per the germline V gene, CDR1 is SGHTA and CDR2 is FQGTGA. The CDR3 is 13 residues long. In DNA form, the CDR3 reads TGTGCCAGCAGCCCGGACAGGAACTATGGCTACACCTTC. It codes for CASSPDRNYGYTF. The full variable domain, its missing parts supplied by reference TRBV7-3 and TRBJ1-2, is GAGVSQTPSNKVTEKGKYVELRCDPISGHTALYWYRQSLGQGPEFLIYFQGTGAADDSGLPNDRFFAVRPEGSVSTLKIQRTERGDSAVYLCASSPDRNYGYTFGSGTRLTVV.

V is TRBV4-2 and J is TRBJ2-5; TRBD2 agrees at 7 bases. The CDR3 has 15 amino acids. Germline V gene lookup returns CDR1 LGHNA and CDR2 YNFKEQ. J gave up 5 bases and V 4 bases, and 10 bases lay outside the gene matches. The CDR3 bases are TGTGCCAGCAGCCCCTCAGGCGGGGAGGGGGAGACCCAGTACTTC. It is translated as CASSPSGGEGETQYF.

The chain employs TRBV4-1 and TRBJ1-1, with TRBD1 identical over 9 bases. In germline, CDR1 is MGHRA, CDR2 YSYEKL. The trim removed 1 base at V and 1 base at J, leaving 1 base unmatched. The CDR3 runs 15 residues. Written as DNA, the CDR3 is TGCGCCAGCAGCCAAGGGGACAGGGAGAACACTGAAGCTTTCTTT. Protein: CASSQGDRENTEAFF.

The CDR3 sequence: CASSFPGRQETQYF. CDR3 coding DNA: TGTGCCAGCAGCTTCCCAGGCCGCCAAGAGACCCAGTACTTC. J is TRBJ2-5 and V is TRBV5-4, with D unresolved. The CDR3 loop spans 14 amino acids. CDR1 is SGHNT, CDR2 YYREEE, per germline (reference sequence). Trimming took off 2 bases at V and 1 base at J, with 9 bases between the two ends.

J is TRBJ2-3 and V is TRBV6-1; tentatively, D is TRBD1 (6 bases). Trimming removed 4 bases at V and 4 bases at J, with 18 bases between. The CDR3 extends over 16 amino acids. Germline V gene lookup returns CDR1 MNHNS and CDR2 SASEGT. Here the CDR3 DNA reads TGTGCCAGCAGTGGGTCCGGGACAAATCGCCCAGATACGCAGTATTTT. Translating it yields CASSGSGTNRPDTQYF.